This is a list of T cell receptor beta chains from one sample in a study of blood T cells in healthy people across ages. TCRdb reprocessed the 5' RACE reads via MiXCR and lists one record per CDR3 protein. The sample contains hundreds of thousands of distinct CDR3 sequences, about 32% of which appear only once. Sequenced input: blood. The receptors were sampled from a woman over 75 in good health. The CDR3 runs from the conserved cysteine through the conserved F or W.

CDR3: CSARGHGNLYEQYF
V: TRBV20-1
J: .

CDR3: CASSPLGGSSGANVRTF
V: TRBV7-9
J: TRBJ2-6

CDR3: CATGGGRTDTQYF
V: TRBV24-1
J: TRBJ2-3

CDR3: CASSLQGAGNTEAFF
V: TRBV4-1
J: TRBJ1-1

CDR3: CASSLGGRDDSPLHF
V: TRBV5-1
J: TRBJ1-6

CDR3: CATSGRRRSYNEQYF
V: TRBV24-1
J: .

CDR3: CASSYGDRGVRETQYF
V: TRBV5-5
J: TRBJ2-5

CDR3: CSASHRASTDTQYF
V: TRBV20-1
J: TRBJ2-3

CDR3: CVHGTGGYGYTF
V: TRBV28
J: TRBJ1-2

CDR3: CASSFGPGDRSYEQYF
V: TRBV5-6
J: TRBJ2-7

CDR3: CASTYSGPNEQFF
V: TRBV2
J: TRBJ2-1

CDR3: CASGNRETISGANVLTF
V: TRBV6-6
J: TRBJ2-6

CDR3: CSTLGEGSADTQYF
V: TRBV20-1
J: TRBJ2-3